This record looks at one TCR beta chain sequence and its context. Its antigen is currently unknown. Other DNA sequences of this sample code for an identical CDR3. This entry comes from a study of cytomegalovirus exposure and HLA in healthy donors. Study-level findings and limits: Analyzed later, association rates of TCRs varied across HLA loci, with DRB1 most and HLA-C fewest.

The CDR3 runs to 14 residues. Germline CDR1 reads KGHSH; CDR2 reads LQKENI. Trimming removed 6 bases from V and 2 bases from J; junction bases left unmatched: 5. Primers: 60 Vbeta forward and 13 Jbeta reverse. Sequenced by immunoSEQ multiplex PCR; TCRdb stores in-frame clones only, minus some. The data show about 140,000 clones, roughly 80% seen once. Sequences were obtained from PBMCs. This chain uses TRBV18 with TRBJ2-7; TRBD1 matches at 9 bases. The sequence was obtained from a female donor in good health and CMV-seronegative. The CDR3 sequence is CASSPGQGTYEQYF. CDR3 in DNA: TGTGCCAGCTCGCCGGGACAGGGAACCTACGAGCAGTACTTC.